This TCR beta chain was recorded in a study of cytomegalovirus exposure and HLA in healthy donors. Details on this clone: Other DNA sequences of this sample code for an identical CDR3.

Healthy bone marrow donors formed the donor group. The PCR made use of 60 Vbeta and 13 Jbeta primers. TCRdb's copy holds only in-frame clones and misses some; the assay was immunoSEQ multiplex PCR. Here the sample spans some 150,000 clones, 79% being singletons. The CDR3 consists of 15 residues. The V gene's germline CDR1 is LNHDA and CDR2 SQIVND (reference sequence). Germline trimming cut 3 bases from V and 0 bases from J; bases unmatched to any gene: 1. The gene calls are TRBV19 and TRBJ2-2; 7 nucleotides line up with TRBD1. This TCR came from a man aged 25-45 years in good health and CMV-seropositive. Sequenced sample: PBMCs. Here the CDR3 DNA reads TGTGCCAGTAGTATTCAGGGGGCGAACACCGGGGAGCTGTTTTTT. It yields the protein CASSIQGANTGELFF.